This is a list of T cell receptor beta chains from one sample in a study of spatial heterogeneity in lung cancer. In TCRdb, the 5' RACE reads were re-called with MiXCR into one record per CDR3 protein. The sample shows about 25,000 distinct CDR3 sequences, 4.5% to 7.5% of them seen only once. The sequences come from PBMCs, collected at follow-up. The receptor set was obtained from a male donor with early-stage non-small cell lung cancer. The CDR3 runs from the conserved cysteine through the conserved F or W. Fields, in order: clone size, V gene, D gene, J gene, CDR3 DNA, CDR3 protein. A D gene is named only where the DNA matches it firmly. Rows give clone size only sometimes, using once, few, many, or a class for an expanded clone.

many	TRBV7-2	TRBD1	TRBJ1-5	TGTGCCAGCAGCCCCAGGGGGGCGGGTCAGCCCCAGCATTTT	CASSPRGAGQPQHF
many	TRBV27	-	TRBJ1-3	TGTGCCAGCAGTTTATCAGGACGGGGGAACGGAAACACCATATATTTT	CASSLSGRGNGNTIYF
-	TRBV6-1	-	TRBJ1-1	TGTGCCAGCAGGAGGGGGGGGAACACTGAAGCTTTCTTT	CASRRGGNTEAFF
many	TRBV29-1	-	TRBJ1-1	TGCAGCGTTCATACAGGAGAGAACACTGAAGCTTTCTTT	CSVHTGENTEAFF
many	TRBV10-3	TRBD1	TRBJ2-1	TGTGCCATCAGTCCTCGGACAGGGGAGTCCTACAATGAGCAGTTCTTC	CAISPRTGESYNEQFF
many	TRBV12-3/TRBV12-4	TRBD2	TRBJ2-2	TGTGCCAGCAGCCCCCGGGGAGCGGGAGGGACCACCGGGGAGCTGTTTTTT	CASSPRGAGGTTGELFF
many	TRBV20-1	TRBD2	TRBJ2-2	TGCAGTGCTGGAAAGTTGCTAGCGGGATCGAGGTCCGGGGAGCTGTTTTTT	CSAGKLLAGSRSGELFF
many	TRBV5-4	TRBD2	TRBJ2-1	TGTGCCAGCAGCACCTCCGGGACTAAGGAGCAGTTCTTC	CASSTSGTKEQFF
many	TRBV20-1	-	TRBJ2-1	TGCAGTGCTAGGCTCGGAGGGCGGCAGTTCTTC	CSARLGGRQFF
many	TRBV11-2	-	TRBJ2-3	TGTGCCAGCAGCCCCGAGGTCGGGAGACGCACAGATACGCAGTATTTT	CASSPEVGRRTDTQYF
few	TRBV11-2	-	TRBJ2-2	TGTGCCAGCAGCTTGGGCGCGGACACCGGGGAGCTGTTTTTT	CASSLGADTGELFF
many	TRBV9	TRBD2	TRBJ2-1	TGTGCCAGCAGCGTAGGAGCGGGGAATCTGAATGAGCAGTTCTTC	CASSVGAGNLNEQFF
-	TRBV2	TRBD2	TRBJ2-1	TGTGCCAGCAGTCTCGGACTAGCGGGAGCGGATGAGCAGTTCTTC	CASSLGLAGADEQFF
medium-sized	TRBV20-1	TRBD2	TRBJ2-2	TGCAGTGCTAGACCCAGCGGGGGAGGCACCGGGGAGCTGTTTTTT	CSARPSGGGTGELFF
few	TRBV5-1	TRBD1	TRBJ1-6	TGCGCCAGCAGCTTACAGGGGAGCTCCTATAATTCACCCCTCCACTTT	CASSLQGSSYNSPLHF
many	TRBV12-3/TRBV12-4	TRBD2	TRBJ2-3	TGTGCCAGCATCCCCACGGGGGGGGCGCCCACAGATACGCAGTATTTT	CASIPTGGAPTDTQYF
few	TRBV5-4	TRBD1	TRBJ2-2	TGTGCCAGCAGCTATGGGACAGGGGGCTGGGTTACCGGGGAGCTGTTTTTT	CASSYGTGGWVTGELFF
-	TRBV10-2	TRBD1	TRBJ1-1	TGCGCCAGCAGTGAGAAACAGGGGGCTAGCACTGAAGCTTTCTTT	CASSEKQGASTEAFF
many	TRBV7-3	TRBD2	TRBJ2-2	TGTGCCAGCAGCCTAGAAGCGGGACCGAACACCGGGGAGCTGTTTTTT	CASSLEAGPNTGELFF
medium-sized	TRBV6-2/TRBV6-3	-	TRBJ2-1	TGTGCCAGCAGTTCGTTAGCGGGCCCCGACAGGGATGAGCAGTTCTTC	CASSSLAGPDRDEQFF
many	TRBV10-3	TRBD1	TRBJ2-2	TGTGCCATCAGTGGGGGACAGCTGAACACCGGGGAGCTGTTTTTT	CAISGGQLNTGELFF
many	TRBV7-9	-	TRBJ2-3	TGTGCCAGCAGCTTTCCCCAGGGAAGCACAGATACGCAGTATTTT	CASSFPQGSTDTQYF
many	TRBV9	TRBD1	TRBJ2-5	TGTGCCAGCAGCGCGGGGACAGGGGGCCAAGAGACCCAGTACTTC	CASSAGTGGQETQYF
many	TRBV6-4	TRBD2	TRBJ2-3	TGTGCCAGCAGTGTTAGCGGGGGAGGCACAGATACGCAGTATTTT	CASSVSGGGTDTQYF
-	TRBV12-3/TRBV12-4	TRBD2	TRBJ2-1	TGTGCCAGCAGTTTAATGACTAGCGGGAATGAGCAGTTCTTC	CASSLMTSGNEQFF
many	TRBV7-2	-	TRBJ1-3	TGTGCCAGCAGCGAGGTGGGGAGCCCTGGAAACACCATATATTTT	CASSEVGSPGNTIYF
few	TRBV7-2	TRBD1	TRBJ1-3	TGTGCCAGCAGCCGCGGACAGGGCACTGGAAACACCATATATTTT	CASSRGQGTGNTIYF
many	TRBV19	-	TRBJ1-5	TGTGCCAGTAGTATGGGCGACAGAGTCAATCAGCCCCAGCATTTT	CASSMGDRVNQPQHF
few	TRBV4-1	TRBD1	TRBJ2-5	TGCGCCAGCAGCCCCCAGACAGGGAAAGAGACCCAGTACTTC	CASSPQTGKETQYF
few	TRBV20-1	-	TRBJ1-1	TGCAGTGCTAGAGACGGGACAACTAACACTGAAGCTTTCTTT	CSARDGTTNTEAFF
many	TRBV28	-	TRBJ2-7	TGTGCCAGCAGCGCTGGGGACATTTCCTACGAGCAGTACTTC	CASSAGDISYEQYF
-	TRBV7-9	TRBD1	TRBJ1-6	TGTGCCAGCAGCTCCCGACAGGGAGGGAATTCACCCCTCCACTTT	CASSSRQGGNSPLHF
many	TRBV20-1	-	TRBJ2-5	TGCAGTGCTAGTGGGGTTGGGGAGACCCAGTACTTC	CSASGVGETQYF
few	TRBV12-3/TRBV12-4	-	TRBJ2-1	TGTGCCAGCAGTTTAGAGTCCGCTAAGGGTGAGCAGTTCTTC	CASSLESAKGEQFF
few	TRBV10-3	-	TRBJ2-1	TGTGCCATCAGTGAGTCGGGGCGACAAAACTACAATGAGCAGTTCTTC	CAISESGRQNYNEQFF
-	TRBV20-1	TRBD1	TRBJ2-1	TGCAGTGCTAGAGGGACAGGGGTTTCCAATGAGCAGTTCTTC	CSARGTGVSNEQFF
many	TRBV29-1	TRBD1	TRBJ1-2	TGCAGCGTTTCAACCCCTGGACAGGGGGCAGGCGGCTACACCTTC	CSVSTPGQGAGGYTF
many	TRBV2	-	TRBJ2-5	TGTGCCAGCAGTGAAGGGAGAGAGACCCAGTACTTC	CASSEGRETQYF
many	TRBV5-1	-	TRBJ2-3	TGCGCCAGCAGCACCCGTGGGGAAGGCACAGATACGCAGTATTTT	CASSTRGEGTDTQYF
few	TRBV7-8	TRBD1	TRBJ1-1	TGTGCCAGCAGCCTCCGGGACAGGGGATCGAACACTGAAGCTTTCTTT	CASSLRDRGSNTEAFF
many	TRBV12-3/TRBV12-4	-	TRBJ2-2	TGTGCCAGCAAAGGCGGGCCAACGAACACCGGGGAGCTGTTTTTT	CASKGGPTNTGELFF
few	TRBV7-2	-	TRBJ2-1	TGTGCCAGCAGTTCGGCCTACAATGAGCAGTTCTTC	CASSSAYNEQFF
few	TRBV19	TRBD2	TRBJ2-1	TGTGCCAGTAGAGAGCGGGGAAATGAGCAGTTCTTC	CASRERGNEQFF
many	TRBV6-6	TRBD1	TRBJ2-2	TGTGCCAGCAGTTCAGACGACAGGGGTAACACCGGGGAGCTGTTTTTT	CASSSDDRGNTGELFF
many	TRBV4-2	-	TRBJ2-3	TGTGCCAGCACCCCGGGTCATCCCAGCACAGATACGCAGTATTTT	CASTPGHPSTDTQYF
once	TRBV20-1	TRBD1	TRBJ2-5	TGCAGTGCTAGGGTGGGGACAGACTTTAGAGAGACCCAGTACTTC	CSARVGTDFRETQYF